The clone carrying this T cell receptor (beta chain) has more than one count but fewer than ten. These data belong to a study of blood T cells in healthy people across ages. The CDR3 loop spans 13 amino acids. V lost 5 bases, J lost 7 bases, and 15 bases lay in between. Germline CDR1 is DFQATT and CDR2 is SNEGSKA (reference sequence). Alongside a J-beta primer mix, a sample-barcoded 5' primer served in a second PCR lasting roughly 6 to 11 cycles. TCRdb recomputed calls from the 5' RACE reads with MiXCR, one row per CDR3 protein. The profile shows 800,000 or so distinct CDR3 sequences, 25% of them singletons. Each sample used at least 6 million PBMCs. These sequences were also reported in another study, on T cells of mothers and their children.

The origin of this receptor is a boy between 10 and 17 years old in good health. V is TRBV20-1 and J is TRBJ2-1; no firm D call. The source material was blood. The CDR3 protein is CSADPRSQNEQFF. Written as DNA, the CDR3 is TGCAGTGCTGACCCCAGATCTCAAAATGAGCAGTTCTTC.